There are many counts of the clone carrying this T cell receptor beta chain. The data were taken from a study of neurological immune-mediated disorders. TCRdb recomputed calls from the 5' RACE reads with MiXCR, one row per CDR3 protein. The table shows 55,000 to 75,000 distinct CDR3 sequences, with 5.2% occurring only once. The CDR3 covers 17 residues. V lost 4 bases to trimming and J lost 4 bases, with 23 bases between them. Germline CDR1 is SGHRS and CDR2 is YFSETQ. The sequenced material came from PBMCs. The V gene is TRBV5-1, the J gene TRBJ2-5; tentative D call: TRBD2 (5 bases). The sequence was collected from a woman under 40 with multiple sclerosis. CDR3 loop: CASSDGGTDGEGETQYF. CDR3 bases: TGCGCCAGCAGCGACGGAGGTACGGACGGAGAAGGAGAGACCCAGTACTTC.